The 9 T cell receptor beta chains below all came from one sample that was sequenced in a study of T cell responses to AZD1222 COVID-19 vaccine. Only in-frame clones appear in the TCRdb table, and some are missing; sequencing was by immunoSEQ multiplex PCR. Among around 140,000 clones listed, about 92% were seen once. This specimen was peripheral blood, taken 28 days after the second AZD1222 dose. Every receptor here comes from an adult who received the AZD1222 COVID-19 vaccine.

The chain links TRBV2 to TRBJ1-2, with 7 bases lining up with TRBD1. Germline CDR1 is SNHLY and CDR2 is FYNNEI. V shed 5 bases, J shed 6 bases, and the junction held 6 bases outside the gene matches. The CDR3 is 13 residues long. Here the CDR3 DNA reads TGTGCCAGCAGTAGACAGGGATCGGATGGCTACACCTTC. Protein sequence: CASSRQGSDGYTF.

The chain has TRBV27 and TRBJ2-2; 8 bases align to TRBD1. CDR3 size: 14 residues. Germline CDR1 reads MNHEY; CDR2 reads SMNVEV (reference sequence). V lost 5 bases and J lost 8; bases outside the gene matches: 7. The chain's CDR3 is CASSHRDRLGELFF. The CDR3 nucleotides read TGTGCCAGCAGTCACCGGGACAGGTTGGGGGAGCTGTTTTTT.

This chain uses TRBV6-1 with TRBJ1-2, with D unclear. This CDR3 is 13 amino acids long. Germline values: CDR1 MNHNS, CDR2 SASEGT. Trimming cost V 0 bases and J 5 bases, with 7 bases left between them. The CDR3 coding sequence is TGTGCCAGCAGTGAAGCAAGGGTTTATGGCTACACCTTC. Translated: CASSEARVYGYTF.

V is TRBV4-2 and J is TRBJ1-1; tentative D call: TRBD1 (5 bases). The CDR3 has 15 residues. CDR1 is LGHNA and CDR2 is YNFKEQ in the germline V gene. V lost 4 bases to trimming and J lost 0 bases, with 12 bases between them. The CDR3 bases are TGTGCCAGCAGCCCTACGGGACCCATGAACACTGAAGCTTTCTTT. Its protein product is CASSPTGPMNTEAFF.

This sequence joins TRBV4-3 and TRBJ1-5; no reliable D call. Trimming removed 4 bases at V and 5 bases at J, with 9 bases between. CDR3 length: 13 amino acids. The germline V gene has CDR1 LGHNA and CDR2 YSLEER. In DNA, the CDR3 is TGCGCCAGCAGCCTCACGCGGCATCAGCCCCAGCATTTT. Protein sequence: CASSLTRHQPQHF.

Note on this clone: At the DNA level, this CDR3 is encoded by other sequences in the same sample as well. The chain uses TRBV18 and TRBJ1-1; 7 positions agree with TRBD1. The CDR3 is 12 amino acids. Looked up from germline, CDR1 is KGHSH and CDR2 is LQKENI. The J segment lost 6 bases and the V segment lost 6 bases, leaving 4 bases of the junction unmatched. CDR3 DNA sequence: TGTGCCAGCTCGCTCGGGACAGCTGAAGCTTTCTTT. Protein product: CASSLGTAEAFF.

This chain uses TRBV6-6 with TRBJ2-7; TRBD2 agrees at 13 bases. With V trimmed by 5 bases and J by 9 bases, 25 bases remained unmatched. Looked up from germline, CDR1 is MNHNY and CDR2 is SVGAGI (reference sequence). The CDR3 has 20 amino acids. This chain's CDR3 is CASSPRAATSGRHFTYRQYF. The CDR3 nucleotides are TGTGCCAGCAGTCCCCGGGCTGCGACTAGCGGGAGGCACTTCACCTATAGGCAGTACTTC.

The J gene is TRBJ2-5, the V gene TRBV4-2; 11 bases line up with TRBD2. The CDR3 loop spans 15 amino acids. The ends lost 5 bases at V and 5 bases at J; junction bases unmatched: 7. The germline gives CDR1 LGHNA, CDR2 YNFKEQ. Written as DNA, the CDR3 is TGTGCCAGCAGCTCACTAGCGGGAGTGGAGGAGACCCAGTACTTC. It yields the protein CASSSLAGVEETQYF.

This rearrangement joins TRBV15 to TRBJ1-6; the D is unclear. CDR3 size: 15 residues. Deletions cut 0 bases from V and 9 bases from J, with 12 bases between. Germline CDR1 is LNHNV and CDR2 is YYDKDF (reference sequence). CDR3 sequence reads: CATSRDRGRGSPLHF. The CDR3 DNA sequence: TGTGCCACCAGCAGAGATAGAGGGCGCGGTTCACCCCTCCACTTT.